These 32 T cell receptor beta chains came from one sample sequenced in a study of T cell clonotyping in hematopoietic cell transplantation. The repertoire was sequenced with immunoSEQ multiplex PCR; TCRdb's copy has only in-frame clones and lacks some. The sample lists roughly 11,000 clones, roughly 89% occurring once. Sequenced input: peripheral blood mononuclear cells. The receptors originated from a human donor who either received an allogeneic hematopoietic cell transplant for a myeloid malignancy or was a related donor (not recorded which). Some clones in this sample may be carry-over from other donors' samples.

The chain joins TRBV4-1 to TRBJ2-3, with 7 nucleotides matching TRBD1. CDR3 length: 17 residues. J was trimmed by 0 bases and V by 0 bases; bases with no gene match: 6. Germline V gives CDR1 MGHRA, CDR2 YSYEKL. CDR3 region: CASSQDQTGSSTDTQYF. The CDR3 DNA sequence: TGCGCCAGCAGCCAAGATCAGACAGGGTCGAGCACAGATACGCAGTATTTT.

The chain recombines TRBV2 with TRBJ1-2; D remains unclear. Germline-derived CDR1 and CDR2 are SNHLY and FYNNEI. The CDR3 extends over 13 amino acids. V was cut by 1 base and J by 3 bases, with 6 bases left in between. The CDR3: CASSEGLYYGYTF. CDR3 in DNA: TGTGCCAGCAGTGAAGGTCTATACTATGGCTACACCTTC.

The chain uses TRBV7-2 and TRBJ2-2, with D possibly called TRBD1 or TRBD2 (5 bases each). The CDR3 is 13 residues long. Per germline, CDR1 SGHTA and CDR2 FQGNSA. Trimming stripped 3 bases from V and 6 bases from J, with 8 bases between. The CDR3 sequence: CASSLRGSGELFF. CDR3 DNA: TGTGCCAGCAGCTTGAGGGGTTCCGGGGAGCTGTTTTTT. Full variable domain (missing parts from reference TRBV7-2 and TRBJ2-2): GAGVSQSPSNKVTEKGKDVELRCDPISGHTALYWYRQSLGQGLEFLIYFQGNSAPDKSGLPSDRFSAERTGGSVSTLTIQRTQQEDSAVYLCASSLRGSGELFFGEGSRLTVL.

The rearrangement joins TRBV7-6 to TRBJ1-4, with 9 bases matching TRBD1. The junction had 3 bases not matched to a gene; V was cut back by 5 bases and J by 8 bases. The CDR3 has 13 amino acids. Germline values: CDR1 SGHVS, CDR2 FNYEAQ. CDR3 loop: CASSQGQGEKLFF. The CDR3 bases are TGTGCCAGCAGCCAGGGACAGGGCGAAAAACTGTTTTTT.

The chain recombines TRBV4-3 with TRBJ2-2; unclear D gene. There are 16 residues in the CDR3. The V and J ends lost 0 bases and 1 base respectively, with 9 bases between them. Germline V CDR1 and CDR2: LGHNA, YSLEER. This CDR3 reads CASSQDTTGNTGELFF. For the CDR3, the DNA is TGCGCCAGCAGCCAAGATACGACGGGGAACACCGGGGAGCTGTTTTTT.

This sequence joins TRBV9 and TRBJ1-2, with 7 bases fitting TRBD1. The V and J ends lost 3 bases and 4 bases, in that order; junction bases with no gene match: 3. The CDR3 is 13 residues long. The V gene's germline CDR1 is SGDLS and CDR2 YYNGEE. CDR3 sequence: CASSGGQPYGYTF. The CDR3 nucleotides are TGTGCCAGCAGCGGGGGACAGCCCTATGGCTACACCTTC. The full variable domain, in which reference TRBV9 and TRBJ1-2 provide the parts outside the CDR3, is DSGVTQTPKHLITATGQRVTLRCSPRSGDLSVYWYQQSLDQGLQFLIQYYNGEERAKGNILERFSAQQFPDLHSELNLSSLELGDSALYFCASSGGQPYGYTFGSGTRLTVV.

The V call is TRBV7-9, the J call TRBJ2-7; TRBD1 agrees at 11 bases. The germline gives CDR1 SEHNR, CDR2 FQNEAQ (reference sequence). The trim removed 5 bases at V and 3 bases at J, leaving 6 bases unmatched. This CDR3 comprises 15 residues. CDR3 DNA sequence: TGTGCCAGCAGCCCACCCGGGACAGGGGGCTACGAGCAGTACTTC. Translating gives CASSPPGTGGYEQYF.

This sequence joins TRBV6-5 and TRBJ1-2; possibly TRBD1 for D (5 bases). Germline assignment: CDR1 MNHEY and CDR2 SVGAGI. V lost 9 bases and J 6 bases, leaving 17 bases between the germline ends. The CDR3 runs to 13 residues. CDR3 residues: CASGRQGNDGYTF. Written as DNA, the CDR3 is TGTGCCAGTGGCAGGCAGGGCAACGATGGCTACACCTTC.

The chain couples TRBV4-1 to TRBJ2-7; TRBD1 or TRBD2 may be the D gene (5 bases each). This CDR3 region has 13 residues. The V gene's germline CDR1 is MGHRA and CDR2 YSYEKL. Trimming cost V 4 bases and J 3 bases, with 10 bases left between them. This CDR3 is CASSLRDGYEQYF. Written as DNA, the CDR3 is TGCGCCAGCAGCCTCCGGGACGGCTACGAGCAGTACTTC.

This clone was counted once. The CDR3, as DNA: TGTGCAGCCCAGACCGATACGCAGTATTTT. This translates into CAAQTDTQYF. V and J are TRBV2 and TRBJ2-3; no firm D call. This CDR3 is 10 amino acids long. Germline loops: CDR1 SNHLY, CDR2 FYNNEI.

This sequence joins TRBV13 and TRBJ2-5; 10 positions match TRBD1. This CDR3 comprises 18 residues. V gave up 5 bases and J gave up 4 bases; unmatched junction bases: 16. The V gene's germline CDR1 is PRHDT and CDR2 FYEKMQ (reference sequence). The CDR3 nucleotides read TGTGCCAGCAGCCAAACCCCGACCGGGACAGGGGAAGCAGAGACCCAGTACTTC. Protein: CASSQTPTGTGEAETQYF. Supplemented by reference TRBV13 and TRBJ2-5, the full variable domain reads AAGVIQSPRHLIKEKRETATLKCYPIPRHDTVYWYQQGPGQDPQFLISFYEKMQSDKGSIPDRFSAQQFSDYHSELNMSSLELGDSALYFCASSQTPTGTGEAETQYFGPGTRLLVL.

The chain has TRBV9 and TRBJ1-2; 9 bases map to TRBD1. CDR1 and CDR2 from the germline V gene are SGDLS and YYNGEE. The CDR3 is 20 residues long. The V segment lost 0 bases and the J segment 0 bases; nucleotides outside the gene matches: 15. The CDR3 DNA sequence: TGTGCCAGCAGCGTAGATCCGACAGGGGGGGGACCTAATTCTAACTATGGCTACACCTTC. Translating it yields CASSVDPTGGGPNSNYGYTF.

This clone has just a few counts. The chain couples TRBV19 to TRBJ1-5, with D unresolved. There are 11 residues in the CDR3. Looked up from germline, CDR1 is LNHDA and CDR2 is SQIVND (reference sequence). V shed 4 bases and J shed 9 bases, with 7 bases lying between them. This chain's CDR3 is CASSTSGPQHF. The CDR3 DNA reads TGTGCCAGTAGTACATCAGGGCCCCAGCATTTT. The variable domain in full, with the rest retrieved from reference TRBV19 and TRBJ1-5, is DGGITQSPKYLFRKEGQNVTLSCEQNLNHDAMYWYRQDPGQGLRLIYYSQIVNDFQKGDIAEGYSVSREKKESFPLTVTSAQKNPTAFYLCASSTSGPQHFGDGTRLSIL.

This sequence joins TRBV19 and TRBJ1-3; D not certain. V was trimmed by 7 bases and J by 0 bases, leaving 22 bases between them. Germline V lookup: CDR1 LNHDA, CDR2 SQIVND (reference sequence). The CDR3 has 18 amino acids. CDR3 bases: TGTGCCAGTACACTCGCTAGGGCCTCCGTGAGCTCTGGAAACACCATATATTTT. It yields the protein CASTLARASVSSGNTIYF.

This clone was recorded a few times. V is TRBV27 and J is TRBJ1-2, with TRBD1 matching over 9 bases. The junction had 11 bases not matched to a gene; V was cut back by 5 bases and J by 4 bases. Germline CDR1 MNHEY, CDR2 SMNVEV (reference sequence). The length of the CDR3 is 16 residues. The CDR3 DNA sequence: TGTGCCAGCAGTAGCATTTGGACAGGGGTTGGCTATGGCTACACCTTC. Its translation: CASSSIWTGVGYGYTF.

The V gene is TRBV10-1, the J gene TRBJ1-3; D gene ambiguous. CDR1 WNHNN and CDR2 SYGVQD come from the germline V gene (reference sequence). Trimming pared 4 bases from V and 0 bases from J, leaving 7 bases between. The CDR3 contains 14 residues. In DNA, the CDR3 is TGCGCCAGCAGTGGGAGGGACTCTGGAAACACCATATATTTT. Its protein is CASSGRDSGNTIYF.

The CDR3 spells CASSVAGGATYEQYF. CDR3 coding DNA: TGTGCCAGCAGCGTAGCAGGGGGGGCCACCTACGAGCAGTACTTC. The chain has TRBV9 and TRBJ2-7; either TRBD1 or TRBD2 may supply D (7 bases each). Trimming removed 0 bases at V and 2 bases at J, with 12 bases between. CDR1 SGDLS and CDR2 YYNGEE come from the germline V gene. The CDR3 totals 15 residues.

This chain links TRBV7-2 with TRBJ2-5, with TRBD1 as a possible D gene (6 bases). The length of the CDR3 is 13 residues. The V gene's germline CDR1 is SGHTA and CDR2 FQGNSA. V gave up 6 bases and J gave up 5 bases, with 13 bases separating them. CDR3 region: CASSTDRSETQYF. CDR3 DNA: TGTGCCAGCAGTACCGACAGGAGCGAGACCCAGTACTTC.

This clone has a single count. V is TRBV5-5 and J is TRBJ2-5; D tentatively fits TRBD1 or TRBD2 (5 bases each). Germline loops: CDR1 SGHKS, CDR2 YYEKEE (reference sequence). Trimming removed 3 bases from V and 1 base from J, with 13 bases in between. The CDR3 contains 15 residues. CDR3 region: CASSWGTRGQETQYF. CDR3 bases: TGTGCCAGCAGCTGGGGGACGAGGGGCCAAGAGACCCAGTACTTC. Full variable domain (rest looked up from reference TRBV5-5 and TRBJ2-5): DAGVTQSPTHLIKTRGQQVTLRCSPISGHKSVSWYQQVLGQGPQFIFQYYEKEERGRGNFPDRFSARQFPNYSSELNVNALLLGDSALYLCASSWGTRGQETQYFGPGTRLLVL.

The rearrangement uses TRBV5-6 and TRBJ1-2; D gene uncertain. This CDR3 region has 11 residues. V lost 9 bases and J lost 10, with 16 bases in between. Germline CDR1 reads SGHDT; CDR2 reads YYEEEE. CDR3 amino acids: CATGLLETYTF. For the CDR3, the DNA is TGTGCCACCGGACTCCTTGAGACCTACACCTTC.

This chain connects TRBV19 to TRBJ1-6; D remains ambiguous. Deletions cut 1 base from V and 9 bases from J, with 7 bases between. CDR3 length equals 13 residues. Germline CDR1 LNHDA, CDR2 SQIVND (reference sequence). The CDR3 loop is CASSIALGSPLHF. The DNA for the CDR3 is TGTGCCAGTAGTATAGCCCTCGGTTCACCCCTCCACTTT.

The genes are TRBV5-4 and TRBJ2-1, with D tentatively TRBD1 (6 bases). The CDR3 runs to 15 residues. The germline CDR1 and CDR2 sequences are SGHNT and YYREEE (reference sequence). Trimming cost V 1 base and J 5 bases, with 13 bases left between them. Here the CDR3 reads CASSLRGIPNNEQFF. DNA for the CDR3: TGTGCCAGCAGCTTGAGGGGGATTCCGAACAATGAGCAGTTCTTC.

The chain is built from TRBV6-1 and TRBJ1-1, with 9 bases that match TRBD1. Per germline, CDR1 MNHNS and CDR2 SASEGT. The ends lost 6 bases at V and 3 bases at J; junction bases unmatched: 5. There are 14 residues in the CDR3. CDR3 coding DNA: TGTGCCAGCAGGCCGGGACAGGGTTACACTGAAGCTTTCTTT. Translating it yields CASRPGQGYTEAFF.

The V and J genes are TRBV5-1 and TRBJ1-1, with D possibly TRBD1 on 5 matching bases. This CDR3 is 15 amino acids long. Per the germline V gene, CDR1 is SGHRS and CDR2 is YFSETQ. Trimming shortened V by 0 bases and J by 4 bases, and 13 bases separated the two germline ends. The CDR3: CASSLVQSGGTEAFF. CDR3 coding DNA: TGCGCCAGCAGCTTGGTCCAGAGCGGGGGCACTGAAGCTTTCTTT. Full variable domain (rest looked up from reference TRBV5-1 and TRBJ1-1): KAGVTQTPRYLIKTRGQQVTLSCSPISGHRSVSWYQQTPGQGLQFLFEYFSETQRNKGNFPGRFSGRQFSNSRSEMNVSTLELGDSALYLCASSLVQSGGTEAFFGQGTRLTVV.

The V call is TRBV7-2, the J call TRBJ1-6; D may be TRBD1 (6 bases). Looked up from germline, CDR1 is SGHTA and CDR2 is FQGNSA. This CDR3 contains 16 residues. V lost 5 bases and J 7 bases, leaving 18 bases between the germline ends. CDR3 loop: CASSRGTGQLNSPLHF. The CDR3 DNA reads as TGTGCCAGCAGCCGAGGGACCGGACAGTTGAATTCACCCCTCCACTTT.

The CDR3 spells CATRQDWGSNQPQHF. CDR3 in DNA: TGTGCCACCCGGCAGGATTGGGGTAGCAATCAGCCCCAGCATTTT. The genes are TRBV19 and TRBJ1-5; D remains ambiguous. Germline values: CDR1 LNHDA, CDR2 SQIVND (reference sequence). This CDR3 spans 15 amino acids. V lost 10 bases to trimming and J lost 0 bases, with 16 bases between them.

This sequence joins TRBV7-3 and TRBJ2-1; 9 bases fit TRBD1. This CDR3 has 14 amino acids. Per germline, CDR1 SGHTA and CDR2 FQGTGA. Trimming removed 5 bases from V and 2 bases from J; junction bases left unmatched: 1. DNA of the CDR3: TGTGCCAGCAGCAGGGACAGGGCCTACAATGAGCAGTTCTTC. As protein: CASSRDRAYNEQFF.

The rearrangement links TRBV5-1 to TRBJ2-2; no reliable D call. V was pared by 4 bases and J by 3 bases, with 7 bases between. Germline V CDR1 and CDR2: SGHRS, YFSETQ. The CDR3 contains 13 residues. As DNA, the CDR3 is TGCGCCAGCAGCCCTGTACACACCGGGGAGCTGTTTTTT. The encoded protein is CASSPVHTGELFF.

The V gene is TRBV5-5, the J gene TRBJ2-2, with unresolved D. The CDR3 extends over 14 amino acids. Trimming pared 0 bases from V and 3 bases from J, leaving 6 bases between. Germline CDR1 is SGHKS and CDR2 is YYEKEE (reference sequence). CDR3 nucleotides: TGTGCCAGCAGCTTGGAGGGATACACCGGGGAGCTGTTTTTT. It yields the protein CASSLEGYTGELFF.

This chain joins TRBV12-5 and TRBJ2-5; TRBD2 might be the D (5 bases). Trimming pared 4 bases from V and 5 bases from J, leaving 14 bases between. This CDR3 contains 14 residues. Per germline, CDR1 LGHNT and CDR2 FRNRAP. CDR3 coding DNA: TGTGCTAGTGGTTCTTCCGGGAATAGGGAGACCCAGTACTTC. Its protein product is CASGSSGNRETQYF.

V and J are TRBV4-3 and TRBJ1-5; 7 bases are a match to TRBD1. V lost 1 base and J lost 4; bases outside the gene matches: 7. Germline V gives CDR1 LGHNA, CDR2 YSLEER. The CDR3 is made up of 16 amino acids. The CDR3 sequence: CASSQGPGQVNQPQHF. Written as DNA, the CDR3 is TGCGCCAGCAGCCAAGGGCCCGGACAGGTTAATCAGCCCCAGCATTTT.

This chain connects TRBV29-1 to TRBJ2-3; the match to TRBD2 covers 8 bases. CDR3 length: 13 amino acids. Germline lookup yields CDR1 SQVTM and CDR2 ANQGSEA. The V gene end was trimmed by 3 bases and the J gene end by 5 bases; junction bases not matched to a gene: 4. CDR3 DNA: TGCAGCGTTGACACGAGCGGGGGAGATACGCAGTATTTT. Its translation is CSVDTSGGDTQYF.